This T cell receptor beta chain emerged from a study of radiation and T cells in renal cell carcinoma. Sequencing was performed with immunoSEQ multiplex PCR; in TCRdb, only in-frame clones are kept and a portion is missing. The sample carries 160,000 or so clones, roughly 90% recorded once. The time point here: blood 2 weeks post-SBRT. Treatment denoted: 15 Gy SBRT to primary tumor, nephrectomy 4 weeks later. V was pared by 5 bases and J by 4 bases, with 9 bases between. Germline V gene data show CDR1 as SNHLY and CDR2 as FYNNEI. This CDR3 is 13 amino acids long. The sample consisted of blood, taken from a patient whose treatment included radiotherapy and nephrectomy. The V call is TRBV2, the J call TRBJ2-1; the D call may be TRBD1 or TRBD2 (5 bases each). This sequence was found in a woman between 50 and 59 years old with renal cell carcinoma. The CDR3 protein is CASSTGAYNEQFF. The CDR3 DNA sequence: TGTGCCAGCAGTACCGGGGCTTACAATGAGCAGTTCTTC.